This T cell receptor beta chain was retrieved from a study of cytomegalovirus exposure and HLA in healthy donors. The PCR employed 60 Vbeta primers together with 13 Jbeta primers. Sequencing was performed with immunoSEQ multiplex PCR; in TCRdb, only in-frame clones are kept and a portion is missing. The data contain around 200,000 clones, roughly 84% of them seen just once; the ten biggest clones take up about 1.7%. The CDR3 runs 15 residues. With 7 bases clipped from V and 7 bases from J, the junction kept 5 bases outside the gene matches. The germline CDR1 and CDR2 sequences are MNHNS and SASEGT. There are a few counts of this clone. Its target is unknown. Study-wide findings and caveats: A highly shared variant cluster was judged a likely technical artifact. The sole available immune exposure information was CMV serostatus.

The chain links TRBV6-1 to TRBJ2-1; 15 nucleotides align to TRBD2. This receptor was taken from a man between 50 and 59 years old in good health and CMV-seronegative. The sequenced material came from PBMCs. The CDR3: CASTPGLAGGNEQFF. In DNA, the CDR3 is TGTGCCAGCACTCCGGGACTAGCGGGAGGTAATGAGCAGTTCTTC.